A single sample is the source of the 4 T cell receptor beta chains below, sequenced in a study of blood T cell repertoires in COVID-19. Method: immunoSEQ multiplex PCR; TCRdb's copy keeps in-frame clones and lacks some. This table holds some 110,000 clones, around nine tenths found once. Specimen: peripheral blood. The receptor set was obtained from a man aged 40-49 years with acute or convalescent COVID-19.

The J gene is TRBJ1-2, the V gene TRBV24-1, with TRBD1 identical over 7 bases. The germline CDR1 and CDR2 sequences are KGHDR and SFDVKD. J was trimmed by 2 bases and V by 2 bases; bases with no gene match: 13. This CDR3 is built from 18 residues. The CDR3 protein is CATSDSRGQRGWNYGYTF. For the CDR3, the DNA is TGTGCCACCAGTGATTCGAGGGGACAGCGTGGGTGGAACTATGGCTACACCTTC.

This clone occurred once. This chain links TRBV19 with TRBJ1-5, with TRBD1 identical over 10 bases. Germline lookup yields CDR1 LNHDA and CDR2 SQIVND (reference sequence). The CDR3 is 15 residues long. J gave up 7 bases and V 3 bases, and 6 bases lay outside the gene matches. The CDR3 spells CASSMGTGVRQPQHF. The CDR3 nucleotides are TGTGCCAGTAGTATGGGGACAGGGGTCCGACAGCCCCAGCATTTT.

The chain couples TRBV6-2 or TRBV6-3 to TRBJ1-1; 7 bases line up with TRBD1. In germline, CDR1 is MNHEY, CDR2 SVGEGT. This CDR3 has 13 amino acids. V was clipped by 2 bases and J by 4 bases; unmatched bases: 1. This CDR3 reads CASSYRDSTEAFF. The CDR3 DNA reads as TGTGCCAGCAGTTACAGGGACAGCACTGAAGCTTTCTTT.

The rearrangement uses TRBV7-2 and TRBJ1-6; D is unresolved. V was pared by 2 bases and J by 7 bases, with 21 bases between. CDR3 length: 18 amino acids. Germline V gives CDR1 SGHTA, CDR2 FQGNSA. The chain's CDR3 is CASSLRSPGTSINSPLHF. CDR3 coding DNA: TGTGCCAGCAGCTTAAGGTCCCCGGGAACCTCGATAAATTCACCCCTCCACTTT. Drawing the rest from reference TRBV7-2 and TRBJ1-6, the complete variable domain is GAGVSQSPSNKVTEKGKDVELRCDPISGHTALYWYRQSLGQGLEFLIYFQGNSAPDKSGLPSDRFSAERTGGSVSTLTIQRTQQEDSAVYLCASSLRSPGTSINSPLHFGNGTRLTVT.